The rows below give T cell receptor beta chains drawn from one sample of a study of blood T cells in healthy people across ages. From the 5' RACE reads, TCRdb called clonotypes with MiXCR, one entry per CDR3 protein. The top ten clones hold approximately 21% of a sample with roughly 800,000 distinct CDR3 sequences, roughly 50% of them seen once. The specimen was blood. Receptors originate from a man aged 30 to 39 in good health. CDR3s include the opening cysteine and the closing phenylalanine or tryptophan. A D gene is named only where the DNA matches it firmly. Part of the rows lack a size; the others show once, few, many or a class for expanded clones.

d_gene: TRBD2
abundance: .
j_gene: TRBJ2-1
v_gene: TRBV7-8
CDR3aa: CASSFAGLAGDIEQFF
CDR3nt: TGTGCCAGCAGCTTTGCCGGACTAGCGGGAGATATTGAGCAGTTCTTC

d_gene: .
abundance: .
j_gene: TRBJ1-4
v_gene: TRBV28
CDR3aa: CASSRREENEKLFF
CDR3nt: TGTGCCAGCAGTCGTAGGGAAGAGAATGAAAAACTGTTTTTT

d_gene: TRBD1
abundance: .
j_gene: TRBJ2-7
v_gene: TRBV6-1
CDR3aa: CASVVGDRGWGYSYEQYF
CDR3nt: TGTGCCAGCGTCGTAGGGGACAGGGGTTGGGGTTACTCCTACGAGCAGTACTTC

d_gene: .
abundance: .
j_gene: TRBJ2-1
v_gene: TRBV3-1
CDR3aa: CASSQDVGSYNEQFF
CDR3nt: TGTGCCAGCAGCCAAGACGTGGGAAGCTACAATGAGCAGTTCTTC

d_gene: .
abundance: .
j_gene: TRBJ2-1
v_gene: TRBV5-1
CDR3aa: CASSLAQGGSSYNEQFF
CDR3nt: TGCGCCAGCAGCTTGGCCCAAGGGGGGAGCTCCTACAATGAGCAGTTCTTC

d_gene: .
abundance: .
j_gene: TRBJ2-4
v_gene: TRBV7-2
CDR3aa: CASSFQDGTGGQNIQYF
CDR3nt: TGTGCCAGCAGCTTCCAAGACGGGACGGGTGGGCAAAACATTCAGTACTTC

d_gene: TRBD1
abundance: few
j_gene: TRBJ1-2
v_gene: TRBV7-2
CDR3aa: CASSSRGRDYGYTF
CDR3nt: TGTGCCAGCAGCTCGAGGGGGCGCGACTATGGCTACACCTTC

d_gene: .
abundance: once
j_gene: TRBJ2-7
v_gene: TRBV5-5
CDR3aa: CASSHREADRYEQYF
CDR3nt: TGTGCCAGCAGCCACCGTGAAGCGGACCGGTACGAGCAGTACTTC

d_gene: TRBD2
abundance: few
j_gene: TRBJ2-1
v_gene: TRBV7-2
CDR3aa: CASSLVGLALPEQFF
CDR3nt: TGTGCCAGCAGCTTAGTGGGACTAGCCCTACCCGAGCAGTTCTTC

d_gene: TRBD2
abundance: .
j_gene: TRBJ2-7
v_gene: TRBV4-2
CDR3aa: CASSQDILAGNYEQYF
CDR3nt: TGTGCCAGCAGCCAAGATATACTAGCGGGCAACTACGAGCAGTACTTC

d_gene: .
abundance: few
j_gene: TRBJ1-1
v_gene: TRBV29-1
CDR3aa: CSAQGIMNTEAFF
CDR3nt: TGCAGCGCCCAGGGGATTATGAACACTGAAGCTTTCTTT

d_gene: .
abundance: .
j_gene: TRBJ2-7
v_gene: TRBV5-1
CDR3aa: CASSLGQGTNYEQYF
CDR3nt: TGCGCCAGCAGCTTGGGGCAGGGGACCAACTACGAGCAGTACTTC

d_gene: .
abundance: .
j_gene: TRBJ2-1
v_gene: TRBV5-1
CDR3aa: CASSSRAEGEQFF
CDR3nt: TGCGCCAGCAGCTCCCGGGCCGAGGGTGAGCAGTTCTTC

d_gene: .
abundance: .
j_gene: TRBJ1-2
v_gene: TRBV20-1
CDR3aa: CSVMNPRESYYGYTF
CDR3nt: TGCAGTGTAATGAACCCCAGGGAGTCCTACTATGGCTACACCTTC

d_gene: TRBD2
abundance: .
j_gene: TRBJ2-3
v_gene: TRBV5-4
CDR3aa: CASRTSGSSDTQYF
CDR3nt: TGTGCCAGCAGGACTAGCGGGAGTTCAGATACGCAGTATTTT

d_gene: TRBD2
abundance: .
j_gene: TRBJ2-5
v_gene: TRBV5-1
CDR3aa: CASSPLPRTSGQETQYF
CDR3nt: TGCGCCAGCAGCCCCCTTCCCCGGACTAGCGGACAAGAGACCCAGTACTTC

d_gene: .
abundance: .
j_gene: TRBJ2-7
v_gene: TRBV12-3/TRBV12-4
CDR3aa: CASGMTVSYNEQYF
CDR3nt: TGTGCCAGCGGGATGACTGTCTCCTACAATGAGCAGTACTTC

d_gene: .
abundance: .
j_gene: TRBJ2-7
v_gene: TRBV7-2
CDR3aa: CASSLVVREYEQYF
CDR3nt: TGTGCCAGCAGCTTAGTGGTCAGAGAGTACGAGCAGTACTTC

d_gene: .
abundance: many
j_gene: TRBJ2-7
v_gene: TRBV6-1
CDR3aa: CASNHRGIGSYEQYF
CDR3nt: TGTGCCAGCAACCATCGGGGGATCGGGTCCTACGAGCAGTACTTC

d_gene: .
abundance: .
j_gene: TRBJ2-3
v_gene: TRBV20-1
CDR3aa: CSARDRPLRGGETDTQYF
CDR3nt: TGCAGTGCTAGAGATCGCCCCCTCAGGGGTGGCGAGACAGATACGCAGTATTTT

d_gene: TRBD2
abundance: few
j_gene: TRBJ2-7
v_gene: TRBV20-1
CDR3aa: CSATRSAGVPEQYF
CDR3nt: TGCAGTGCCACAAGGTCGGCGGGAGTCCCCGAGCAGTACTTC

d_gene: TRBD2
abundance: .
j_gene: TRBJ2-1
v_gene: TRBV25-1
CDR3aa: CATSRAGVNEQFF
CDR3nt: TGTGCCACCTCGCGGGCGGGAGTAAATGAGCAGTTCTTC

d_gene: .
abundance: .
j_gene: TRBJ2-7
v_gene: TRBV4-1
CDR3aa: CASSQGIGISYGQYF
CDR3nt: TGCGCCAGCAGCCAAGGTATAGGGATCTCCTACGGGCAGTACTTC

d_gene: TRBD2
abundance: .
j_gene: TRBJ2-1
v_gene: TRBV9
CDR3aa: CASSPAGGLSNEQFF
CDR3nt: TGTGCCAGCAGCCCCGCGGGGGGTCTCTCCAATGAGCAGTTCTTC

d_gene: .
abundance: few
j_gene: TRBJ2-7
v_gene: TRBV3-1
CDR3aa: CASSQGGPSAGEQYF
CDR3nt: TGTGCCAGCAGCCAAGGAGGTCCCAGTGCAGGCGAGCAGTACTTC

d_gene: .
abundance: .
j_gene: TRBJ2-7
v_gene: TRBV21-1
CDR3aa: CASGTGSHEQYF
CDR3nt: TGTGCCAGCGGGACAGGGTCCCACGAGCAGTACTTC

d_gene: .
abundance: .
j_gene: TRBJ2-6
v_gene: TRBV6-5
CDR3aa: CASSYSTFLRANVLTF
CDR3nt: TGTGCCAGCAGTTACTCGACATTTCTCAGGGCCAACGTCCTGACTTTC